A single sample is the source of the 24 T cell receptor beta chains below, sequenced in a study of cytomegalovirus exposure and HLA in healthy donors. Libraries were prepared by immunoSEQ multiplex PCR; TCRdb keeps only in-frame clonotypes and omits some of them. The table records fewer than 120,000 clones, roughly 87% of them present only once. The sequencing sample was made of PBMCs. The receptors come from a woman between 18 and 29 years old in good health and CMV-seronegative.

The J gene is TRBJ1-6, the V gene TRBV28, with D unresolved. Trimming removed 5 bases at V and 10 bases at J, with 9 bases between. In germline, CDR1 is MDHEN, CDR2 SYDVKM. There are 12 residues in the CDR3. CDR3 in DNA: TGTGCCAGCAGTCGTAGCAACTCACCCCTCCACTTT. As protein: CASSRSNSPLHF.

The V and J genes are TRBV5-1 and TRBJ2-3; TRBD1 aligns across 7 bases. Trimming took 3 bases from V and 1 from J; bases not matched to a gene: 8. This CDR3 is 16 amino acids long. Germline V gene sequence: CDR1 SGHRS, CDR2 YFSETQ. The CDR3 spells CASSSPTGYGTDTQYF. In DNA, the CDR3 is TGCGCCAGCAGCTCTCCGACAGGGTACGGCACAGATACGCAGTATTTT.

This chain links TRBV30 with TRBJ1-6; TRBD1 matches at 9 bases. The CDR3 runs to 17 residues. V shed 6 bases and J 1 base; nucleotides not matched to a gene: 10. Germline V lookup: CDR1 GTSNPN, CDR2 SVGIG (reference sequence). Here the CDR3 reads CACKAGTGLSYNSPLHF. The CDR3 region has the DNA TGTGCCTGTAAAGCCGGGACAGGGCTATCCTATAATTCACCCCTCCACTTT. Full variable domain (missing parts from reference TRBV30 and TRBJ1-6): SQTIHQWPATLVQPVGSPLSLECTVEGTSNPNLYWYRQAAGRGLQLLFYSVGIGQISSEVPQNLSASRPQDRQFILSSKKLLLSDSGFYLCACKAGTGLSYNSPLHFGNGTRLTVT.

V is TRBV6-1 and J is TRBJ2-3, with D possibly being TRBD2 (5 bases). Trimming removed 0 bases from V and 6 bases from J, with 7 bases in between. The germline V gene has CDR1 MNHNS and CDR2 SASEGT. CDR3 length equals 13 residues. The CDR3 loop reads CASSEAVADTQYF. DNA for the CDR3: TGTGCCAGCAGTGAAGCCGTAGCGGATACGCAGTATTTT.

J is TRBJ2-3 and V is TRBV9; 16 bases map to TRBD2. Looked up from germline, CDR1 is SGDLS and CDR2 is YYNGEE. V was clipped by 0 bases and J by 7 bases; unmatched bases: 5. This CDR3 comprises 17 residues. DNA of the CDR3: TGTGCCAGCAGCGTAGAGGGACTAGCGGGAGGGGGGAATACGCAGTATTTT. Amino acids: CASSVEGLAGGGNTQYF.

CDR3 amino acids: CASSADTGGAGFKNTEAFF. Here the CDR3 DNA reads TGTGCCAGCAGCGCAGATACAGGGGGCGCGGGGTTCAAGAACACTGAAGCTTTCTTT. The chain couples TRBV7-2 to TRBJ1-1; TRBD1 aligns across 9 bases. The CDR3 runs 19 residues. Germline CDR1 is SGHTA and CDR2 is FQGNSA. With 5 bases clipped from V and 1 base from J, the junction kept 17 bases outside the gene matches.

The chain couples TRBV2 to TRBJ2-5, with 7 nucleotides matching TRBD1. The CDR3 has 16 residues. The germline CDR1 and CDR2 sequences are SNHLY and FYNNEI. Trimming cost V 5 bases and J 2 bases; bases outside gene matches: 11. The CDR3 DNA sequence: TGTGCCAGCAGTAGAAACGACAGGGTCCAGCAAGAGACCCAGTACTTC. It translates to CASSRNDRVQQETQYF.

Regarding this clone: Other DNA sequences within the sample encode an identical CDR3. This sequence joins TRBV4-3 and TRBJ2-7, with D possibly TRBD2 on 5 matching bases. The CDR3 consists of 13 residues. The germline V gene has CDR1 LGHNA and CDR2 YSLEER. V lost 1 base to trimming and J lost 4 bases, with 8 bases between them. The CDR3 loop reads CASSQGTSYEQYF. The DNA for the CDR3 is TGCGCCAGCAGCCAAGGGACTTCGTACGAGCAGTACTTC.

The chain carries TRBV6-6 and TRBJ2-5; TRBD2 matches at 11 bases. CDR3 size: 16 residues. CDR1 is MNHNY and CDR2 is SVGAGI in the germline V gene (reference sequence). The V gene end was trimmed by 5 bases and the J gene end by 1 base; junction bases not matched to a gene: 6. The CDR3 loop reads CASSLPSGGLQETQYF. The CDR3, as DNA: TGTGCCAGCAGTCTCCCTAGCGGGGGGCTCCAAGAGACCCAGTACTTC.

The CDR3, as DNA: TGCAGCGTTGGACGGGGGACCACCGGGGAGCTGTTTTTT. It translates to CSVGRGTTGELFF. The chain couples TRBV29-1 to TRBJ2-2; TRBD2 is a possible D gene (6 bases). The CDR3 sequence is 13 residues long. Germline V gene sequence: CDR1 SQVTM, CDR2 ANQGSEA. V lost 4 bases and J lost 4, with 10 bases in between.

J is TRBJ1-4 and V is TRBV4-1, with 7 bases that match TRBD1. The J segment lost 2 bases and the V segment lost 6 bases, leaving 6 bases of the junction unmatched. This CDR3 is built from 15 residues. The germline CDR1 and CDR2 sequences are MGHRA and YSYEKL. The CDR3 region is CASSLIGGTNEKLFF. DNA for the CDR3: TGCGCCAGCAGTCTTATAGGGGGCACTAATGAAAAACTGTTTTTT.

V and J are TRBV9 and TRBJ2-1; perhaps TRBD1 as D (6 bases). The CDR3 is 13 amino acids. Trimming removed 3 bases from V and 7 bases from J, with 11 bases in between. From germline, CDR1 is SGDLS and CDR2 YYNGEE. CDR3: CASSDAGENEQFF. As DNA, the CDR3 is TGTGCCAGCAGCGACGCAGGGGAGAATGAGCAGTTCTTC.

This chain joins TRBV28 and TRBJ2-7; TRBD1 is a possible D gene (6 bases). In germline, CDR1 is MDHEN, CDR2 SYDVKM. Trimming cost V 4 bases and J 7 bases, with 11 bases left between them. CDR3 size: 12 residues. CDR3 nucleotides: TGTGCCAGCAGTTCCACAGGGAAAGAGCAGTACTTC. The encoded protein is CASSSTGKEQYF.

The V call is TRBV30, the J call TRBJ2-2; 9 bases line up with TRBD1. Trimming at V came to 5 bases and at J to 4 bases, leaving 8 bases not matched to a gene. CDR3 length equals 15 residues. Germline CDR1 GTSNPN, CDR2 SVGIG (reference sequence). The CDR3 DNA reads TGTGCCTGGGGACTACAGGGGGCGCCCACCGGGGAGCTGTTTTTT. Translated: CAWGLQGAPTGELFF.

The chain carries TRBV7-2 and TRBJ2-4, with D hard to call. Looked up from germline, CDR1 is SGHTA and CDR2 is FQGNSA. Trimming removed 4 bases from V and 3 bases from J, with 4 bases in between. This CDR3 has 12 residues. CDR3 sequence reads: CASSSSKNIQYF. The CDR3 nucleotides are TGTGCCAGCAGCTCTAGCAAAAACATTCAGTACTTC.

The chain joins TRBV15 to TRBJ1-3; no reliable D call. There are 16 residues in the CDR3. Germline assignment: CDR1 LNHNV and CDR2 YYDKDF (reference sequence). V dropped 0 bases and J dropped 0 bases, with 9 bases sitting between them. CDR3 protein: CATSRDQALSGNTIYF. CDR3 nucleotides: TGTGCCACCAGCAGAGATCAGGCTCTCTCTGGAAACACCATATATTTT.

The chain links TRBV5-6 to TRBJ2-7, with D perhaps matching TRBD1 (6 bases). V lost 0 bases to trimming and J lost 0 bases, with 10 bases between them. Germline values: CDR1 SGHDT, CDR2 YYEEEE. The length of the CDR3 is 15 residues. The CDR3 here is CASSLGGGRSYEQYF. The CDR3 nucleotides read TGTGCCAGCAGCTTGGGAGGGGGTCGCTCCTACGAGCAGTACTTC.

The chain is built from TRBV6-1 and TRBJ1-2; the match to TRBD1 covers 10 bases. The CDR3 is 15 residues long. In germline, CDR1 is MNHNS, CDR2 SASEGT. V trimming: 5 bases; J trimming: 7 bases; junction bases outside the gene matches: 10. The CDR3 sequence is CASSPLGQGSGGYTF. The CDR3 DNA reads TGTGCCAGCAGTCCTTTGGGACAGGGGAGCGGTGGCTACACCTTC.

V is TRBV30 and J is TRBJ1-5; D is ambiguous. CDR1 and CDR2 (germline): GTSNPN, SVGIG (reference sequence). V was pared by 6 bases and J by 4 bases, with 13 bases between. The CDR3 consists of 13 residues. The chain's CDR3 is CACNRDSNQPQHF. The CDR3 DNA follows: TGTGCCTGTAACCGGGATTCTAATCAGCCCCAGCATTTT.

The J gene is TRBJ2-1, the V gene TRBV28, with a possible D match to TRBD1 (6 bases). There are 14 residues in the CDR3. In germline, CDR1 is MDHEN, CDR2 SYDVKM. Between the trimmed V and J ends, which lost 5 bases and 3 bases, there was a span of 11 bases. CDR3 DNA: TGTGCCAGCAGTATTACAGGGAACTACAATGAGCAGTTCTTC. Its translation is CASSITGNYNEQFF. Drawing the rest from reference TRBV28 and TRBJ2-1, the complete variable domain is DVKVTQSSRYLVKRTGEKVFLECVQDMDHENMFWYRQDPGLGLRLIYFSYDVKMKEKGDIPEGYSVSREKKERFSLILESASTNQTSMYLCASSITGNYNEQFFGPGTRLTVL.

The chain combines TRBV27 with TRBJ2-3; D not resolved. V was shortened by 3 bases and J by 3 bases, with 16 bases between the two germline ends. This CDR3 has 16 residues. Germline V gene lookup returns CDR1 MNHEY and CDR2 SMNVEV (reference sequence). Here the CDR3 DNA reads TGTGCCAGCAGTTTGGCCTCCCCCAGGCCGACAGATACGCAGTATTTT. Protein product: CASSLASPRPTDTQYF.

V and J are TRBV7-3 and TRBJ1-1; D may be TRBD1 (6 bases). V lost 3 bases, J lost 1 base, and 9 bases lay in between. The CDR3 runs to 14 residues. CDR1 is SGHTA, CDR2 FQGTGA, per germline. The CDR3 region has the DNA TGTGCCAGCAGCTTGGGGACAACGAACACTGAAGCTTTCTTT. Its protein product is CASSLGTTNTEAFF. Supplemented by reference TRBV7-3 and TRBJ1-1, the full variable domain reads GAGVSQTPSNKVTEKGKYVELRCDPISGHTALYWYRQSLGQGPEFLIYFQGTGAADDSGLPNDRFFAVRPEGSVSTLKIQRTERGDSAVYLCASSLGTTNTEAFFGQGTRLTVV.

The gene calls are TRBV9 and TRBJ2-2, with 11 bases that match TRBD2. The junction had 4 bases not matched to a gene; V was cut back by 3 bases and J by 0 bases. Germline CDR1 and CDR2: SGDLS and YYNGEE. This CDR3 spans 17 amino acids. In nucleotides, the CDR3 is TGTGCCAGCAGCGATGCGACTAGCGGGGCGAACACCGGGGAGCTGTTTTTT. This translates into CASSDATSGANTGELFF.

The gene calls are TRBV14 and TRBJ2-5, with TRBD1 identical over 8 bases. V gave up 4 bases and J gave up 4 bases; unmatched junction bases: 17. The germline V gene encodes CDR1 SGHDN and CDR2 FVKESK. The length of the CDR3 is 18 residues. The chain's CDR3 is CASSPYRGGQGARETQYF. The DNA of the CDR3 is TGTGCCAGCAGCCCATACCGAGGAGGGCAGGGGGCGCGAGAGACCCAGTACTTC.